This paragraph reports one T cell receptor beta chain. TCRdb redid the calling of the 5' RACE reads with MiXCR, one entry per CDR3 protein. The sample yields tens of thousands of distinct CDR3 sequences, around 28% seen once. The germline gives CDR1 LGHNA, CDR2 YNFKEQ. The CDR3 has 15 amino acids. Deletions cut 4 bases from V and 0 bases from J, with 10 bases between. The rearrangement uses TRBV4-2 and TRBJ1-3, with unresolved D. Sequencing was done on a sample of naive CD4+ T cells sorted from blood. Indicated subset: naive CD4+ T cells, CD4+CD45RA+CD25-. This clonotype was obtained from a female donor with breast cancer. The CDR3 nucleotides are TGTGCCAGCAGCCCCCTGGCGGGCTCTGGAAACACCATATATTTT. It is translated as CASSPLAGSGNTIYF.